This section outlines one T cell receptor (beta chain) sequence together with its context. The antigen is unknown. The data stem from a study of cytomegalovirus exposure and HLA in healthy donors. Study context: An earlier analysis identified 117 million unique TCR beta sequences in some 170 million T cells. Broader study findings: Within an earlier analysis, most TCR beta V segments proved productive either about 87% or about 30% of the time.

Primers included in the PCR were 60 Vbeta and 13 Jbeta primers. The repertoire was sequenced with immunoSEQ multiplex PCR; TCRdb's copy has only in-frame clones and lacks some. This sample has just over 150,000 clones, with approximately 82% found just once. Germline V CDR1 and CDR2: SGHRS, YFSETQ. V shed 6 bases, J shed 4 bases, and the junction held 10 bases outside the gene matches. CDR3 length equals 15 residues. Sequenced material: PBMCs. This receptor was obtained from a man aged 50-59 years in good health and CMV-seropositive. The chain uses TRBV5-1 and TRBJ2-3; 8 bases agree with TRBD2. Here the CDR3 reads CASKNQLADSDTQYF. The CDR3 nucleotides read TGCGCCAGCAAGAACCAACTAGCGGATTCAGATACGCAGTATTTT.